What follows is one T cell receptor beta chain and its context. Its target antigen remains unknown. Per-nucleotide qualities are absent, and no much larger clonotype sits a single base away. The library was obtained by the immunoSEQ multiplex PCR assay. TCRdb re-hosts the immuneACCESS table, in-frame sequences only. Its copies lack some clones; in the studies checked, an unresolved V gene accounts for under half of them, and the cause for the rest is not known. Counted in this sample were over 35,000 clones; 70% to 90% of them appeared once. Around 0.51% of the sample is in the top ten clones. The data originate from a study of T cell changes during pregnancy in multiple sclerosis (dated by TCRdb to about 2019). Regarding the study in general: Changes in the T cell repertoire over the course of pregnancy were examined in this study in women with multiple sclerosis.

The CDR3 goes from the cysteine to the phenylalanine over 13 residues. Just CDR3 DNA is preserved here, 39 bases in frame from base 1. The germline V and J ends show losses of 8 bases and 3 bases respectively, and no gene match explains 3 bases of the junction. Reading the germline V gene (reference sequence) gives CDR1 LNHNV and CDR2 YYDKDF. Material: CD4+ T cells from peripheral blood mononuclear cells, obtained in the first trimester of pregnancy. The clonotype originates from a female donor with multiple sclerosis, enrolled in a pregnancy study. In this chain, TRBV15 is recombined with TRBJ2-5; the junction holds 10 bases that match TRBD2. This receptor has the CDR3 CATQLAGKETQYF. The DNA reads TGTGCCACCCAACTAGCGGGGAAAGAGACCCAGTACTTC.